Below, 32 T cell receptor beta chains from the same sample are listed, as sequenced in a study of blood T cell repertoires in COVID-19. The repertoire was sequenced with immunoSEQ multiplex PCR; TCRdb's copy has only in-frame clones and lacks some. The sample lists under 250,000 clones, around three quarters seen once, with 7% to 8.5% in the top ten. The specimen sequenced was peripheral blood. The receptors were gathered from a woman aged 70-85 years with acute or convalescent COVID-19.

This chain uses TRBV30 with TRBJ1-1; perhaps TRBD1 as D (5 bases). The V and J ends lost 3 bases and 0 bases respectively, with 11 bases between them. CDR3 length: 14 residues. Germline V gene lookup returns CDR1 GTSNPN and CDR2 SVGIG (reference sequence). In DNA form, the CDR3 reads TGTGCCTGGAGCCGACAGTTGGTGAACACTGAAGCTTTCTTT. Its translation is CAWSRQLVNTEAFF.

The V gene is TRBV5-6, the J gene TRBJ1-1; D is unresolved. Germline lookup yields CDR1 SGHDT and CDR2 YYEEEE. CDR3 length: 14 amino acids. With 0 bases removed from V and 0 bases from J, the gap between germline ends came to 6 bases. The CDR3 is CASSLGALNTEAFF. The CDR3 DNA sequence: TGTGCCAGCAGCTTGGGGGCCCTGAACACTGAAGCTTTCTTT.

V usage is TRBV19 and J usage is TRBJ2-2; 9 bases line up with TRBD1. V gave up 8 bases and J gave up 8 bases; unmatched junction bases: 3. Per the germline V gene, CDR1 is LNHDA and CDR2 is SQIVND (reference sequence). The CDR3 is 12 residues long. The DNA for the CDR3 is TGTGCCAGTGGGACAGGGCGTGGGGAGCTGTTTTTT. Protein product: CASGTGRGELFF.

The chain carries TRBV6-6 and TRBJ1-2, with 11 bases that match TRBD1. The CDR3 is 14 amino acids. V lost 6 bases to trimming and J lost 6 bases; unmatched junction nucleotides: 6. The germline V gene encodes CDR1 MNHNY and CDR2 SVGAGI (reference sequence). CDR3 sequence (DNA): TGTGCCAGCAGCAGGACAGGGGGCTCTGATGGCTACACCTTC. It is translated as CASSRTGGSDGYTF.

The chain joins TRBV27 to TRBJ2-7; D might be TRBD1 (5 bases). CDR1 and CDR2 from the germline V gene are MNHEY and SMNVEV (reference sequence). V was trimmed by 10 bases and J by 5 bases, leaving 15 bases between them. The CDR3 has 12 amino acids. The CDR3 DNA is TGTGCCACCGCCGTGGGGCCGGACGAGCAGTACTTC. Translated: CATAVGPDEQYF.

This clone was seen a single time. The genes are TRBV7-2 and TRBJ2-4, with a weak D call TRBD1 (6 bases). Trimming left V 3 bases short and J 12 bases short, with 15 bases between. This CDR3 contains 13 residues. Germline lookup yields CDR1 SGHTA and CDR2 FQGNSA. The CDR3 here is CASSLKPGHTQYF. DNA for the CDR3: TGTGCCAGCAGCTTGAAACCGGGACACACTCAGTACTTC.

The chain has TRBV3-1 (or the pseudogene TRBV3-2) and TRBJ1-1; D unclear. Germline V gene lookup returns CDR1 LGHDT and CDR2 YNNKEL (reference sequence). Trimming removed 0 bases from V and 2 bases from J, with 10 bases in between. The CDR3 sequence is 15 residues long. Here the CDR3 DNA reads TGTGCCAGCAGCCAAGAAGTGCGGGCAAACACTGAAGCTTTCTTT. Protein product: CASSQEVRANTEAFF.

The chain links TRBV18 to TRBJ1-3; a weak D match, TRBD1 (6 bases). The CDR3 sequence is 16 residues long. Between the trimmed V and J ends, which lost 3 bases and 1 base, there was a span of 13 bases. Germline V lookup: CDR1 KGHSH, CDR2 LQKENI. The CDR3 protein is CASSPRQVSSGNTIYF. The CDR3 nucleotides are TGTGCCAGCTCACCGCGACAGGTTTCTTCTGGAAACACCATATATTTT.

This clone was found many times. This chain uses TRBV18 with TRBJ2-7, with 7 bases identical to TRBD2. The CDR3 is 16 residues long. Germline-derived CDR1 and CDR2 are KGHSH and LQKENI. V was clipped by 3 bases and J by 2 bases; unmatched bases: 10. The CDR3 sequence: CASSPARDYPPYEQYV. The CDR3 nucleotides read TGTGCCAGCTCACCCGCCCGGGACTACCCTCCCTACGAGCAGTACGTC.

The J gene is TRBJ2-2, the V gene TRBV19; perhaps TRBD2 as D (6 bases). The CDR3 length is 17 residues. V was trimmed by 5 bases and J by 5 bases, leaving 21 bases between them. CDR1 and CDR2 (germline): LNHDA, SQIVND (reference sequence). The CDR3 spells CASSSPGGVSFTGELFF. Written as DNA, the CDR3 is TGTGCCAGTAGTTCCCCCGGCGGGGTCTCTTTTACCGGGGAGCTGTTTTTT.

This chain links TRBV30 with TRBJ2-5; D remains unclear. The CDR3 consists of 12 residues. CDR1 and CDR2 from the germline V gene are GTSNPN and SVGIG (reference sequence). Trimming cost V 2 bases and J 4 bases, with 8 bases left between them. The CDR3 DNA is TGTGCCTGGAGTCCCCGCGTAGAGACCCAGTACTTC. Translated, it gives CAWSPRVETQYF.

This chain links TRBV2 with TRBJ2-1, with TRBD1 identical over 8 bases. V shed 7 bases and J 7 bases; nucleotides not matched to a gene: 9. CDR1 and CDR2 (germline): SNHLY, FYNNEI. This CDR3 is built from 14 residues. The CDR3 region has the DNA TGTGCCAGCATGGGCCAGGGGGCGGGAAATGAGCAGTTCTTC. Protein sequence: CASMGQGAGNEQFF.

On this clone itself: This sample includes further DNA sequences coding for the same CDR3. The rearrangement joins TRBV14 to TRBJ1-5, with a tentative D call TRBD1 (5 bases). The ends were cut back, 1 base at V and 5 bases at J, with 9 bases in the middle. Germline lookup yields CDR1 SGHDN and CDR2 FVKESK. The CDR3 is made up of 14 amino acids. The CDR3 DNA reads TGTGCCAGCAGCCAAGGAGGAGGGGATCAGCCCCAGCATTTT. Protein product: CASSQGGGDQPQHF.

The chain has TRBV9 and TRBJ2-3; 7 bases line up with TRBD2. CDR1 and CDR2 (germline): SGDLS, YYNGEE. Trimming cost V 0 bases and J 0 bases; bases outside gene matches: 7. This CDR3 region has 17 residues. In DNA, the CDR3 is TGTGCCAGCAGCGTAGCGCCGCCGGGAGGAAGCACAGATACGCAGTATTTT. Its translation is CASSVAPPGGSTDTQYF.

V and J are TRBV5-8 and TRBJ2-5; 8 bases are a match to TRBD1. Germline lookup yields CDR1 SGHTS and CDR2 YDEGEE. V dropped 1 base and J dropped 4; count of bases not matched to a gene: 3. The CDR3 covers 14 residues. The CDR3 DNA is TGTGCCAGCAGCTTGAGGACAGGGCCAGAGACCCAGTACTTC. Protein: CASSLRTGPETQYF.

The J gene is TRBJ1-5, the V gene TRBV7-8; 7 bases align to TRBD1. This CDR3 has 14 residues. In germline, CDR1 is SGHVS, CDR2 FQNEAQ. Trimming removed 2 bases from V and 7 bases from J; junction bases left unmatched: 5. The DNA for the CDR3 is TGTGCCAGCAGCTTAAGACAGGGTGGGCAGCCCCAGCATTTT. Translated: CASSLRQGGQPQHF.

The J gene is TRBJ2-7, the V gene TRBV10-2; 8 nucleotides line up with TRBD2. Germline V CDR1 and CDR2: WSHSY, SAAADI. V shed 7 bases, J shed 2 bases, and the junction held 4 bases outside the gene matches. The CDR3 has 13 residues. CDR3 in amino acids: CASTPGLAYEQYV. The CDR3 coding sequence is TGCGCCAGCACCCCGGGACTAGCCTACGAGCAGTACGTC.

The chain is built from TRBV10-1 and TRBJ2-2; the match to TRBD1 covers 10 bases. The germline gives CDR1 WNHNN, CDR2 SYGVQD (reference sequence). This CDR3 has 15 residues. V lost 4 bases and J lost 7; bases outside the gene matches: 6. The CDR3 is CASSATGGADGELFF. CDR3 nucleotide sequence: TGCGCCAGCAGTGCGACAGGGGGCGCGGACGGGGAGCTGTTTTTT.

The chain employs TRBV12-1 and TRBJ2-3; the D call in the table, TRBD2, was not verified against the DNA. TRBV12-1 is given as a pseudogene. The CDR3 extends over 16 amino acids. The CDR3 is CASSFASGELTDTQYF. CDR3 nucleotide sequence: TGTGCCAGCAGCTTTGCTAGCGGGGAGCTCACAGATACGCAGTATTTT.

This sequence joins TRBV3-1 (or the pseudogene TRBV3-2) and TRBJ1-2; TRBD1 matches at 7 bases. From germline, CDR1 is LGHDT and CDR2 YNNKEL (reference sequence). The CDR3 sequence is 14 residues long. Trimming cost V 2 bases and J 8 bases; bases outside gene matches: 8. The CDR3 DNA sequence: TGTGCCAGCAGCCAATTACAGGGGAGTTTCGGCTACACCTTC. Translating it yields CASSQLQGSFGYTF.

This rearrangement joins TRBV7-3 to TRBJ2-3; D ambiguous. With 5 bases removed from V and 0 bases from J, the gap between germline ends came to 6 bases. This CDR3 region has 13 residues. Germline loops: CDR1 SGHTA, CDR2 FQGTGA. The CDR3 reads CASSLSSTDTQYF. The CDR3 DNA sequence: TGTGCCAGCAGCCTCAGTAGCACAGATACGCAGTATTTT.

The V gene is TRBV24-1, the J gene TRBJ2-1, with 8 bases aligning to TRBD1. V shed 5 bases and J 7 bases; nucleotides not matched to a gene: 6. Germline V gives CDR1 KGHDR, CDR2 SFDVKD. This CDR3 contains 14 residues. The CDR3 protein is CATSVTQGANEQFF. The CDR3, as DNA: TGTGCCACCAGTGTGACCCAGGGGGCGAATGAGCAGTTCTTC.

This chain uses TRBV11-2 with TRBJ2-1; 7 bases agree with TRBD2. The junction had 10 bases not matched to a gene; V was cut back by 4 bases and J by 4 bases. This CDR3 region has 16 residues. Looked up from germline, CDR1 is SGHAT and CDR2 is FQNNGV. CDR3 sequence (DNA): TGTGCCAGCAGCTCCACTAGTACTAGCGCTTACAATGAGCAGTTCTTC. Translated: CASSSTSTSAYNEQFF.

The V and J genes are TRBV10-3 and TRBJ2-2, with 8 bases fitting TRBD1. Germline loops: CDR1 ENHRY, CDR2 SYGVKD. The CDR3 consists of 15 residues. J was trimmed by 1 base and V by 6 bases; bases with no gene match: 4. The CDR3 protein is CAISLDRENTGELFF. The CDR3, as DNA: TGTGCCATCAGCTTGGACAGGGAGAACACCGGGGAGCTGTTTTTT.

The rearrangement links TRBV7-2 to TRBJ2-1; 8 bases are a match to TRBD2. The trim removed 5 bases at V and 10 bases at J, leaving 10 bases unmatched. From germline, CDR1 is SGHTA and CDR2 FQGNSA. The CDR3 has 14 amino acids. The CDR3 DNA reads as TGTGCCAGCAGCCCTGGGCGGGGGGCGTGGGAGCAGTTCTTC. It yields the protein CASSPGRGAWEQFF.

This clone was counted once. The identical CDR3 is also encoded by other nucleotide sequences in the sample. The rearrangement links TRBV9 to TRBJ2-1, with a weak D call TRBD2 (6 bases). Between the trimmed V and J ends, which lost 0 bases and 3 bases, there was a span of 10 bases. Germline CDR1 is SGDLS and CDR2 is YYNGEE. The CDR3 sequence is 15 residues long. The CDR3 DNA reads as TGTGCCAGCAGCGTAGGAGGAGGGAGCTACAATGAGCAGTTCTTC. Protein product: CASSVGGGSYNEQFF.

V usage is TRBV10-3 and J usage is TRBJ2-5; D remains unclear. The V gene's germline CDR1 is ENHRY and CDR2 SYGVKD. The length of the CDR3 is 13 residues. The V end was cut by 10 bases, the J end by 0 bases, with 12 bases between. The CDR3 sequence: CATRPSDQETQYF. CDR3 in DNA: TGTGCCACCCGTCCGAGCGACCAAGAGACCCAGTACTTC.

The V gene is TRBV9, the J gene TRBJ1-2; D possibly corresponds to TRBD1 (5 bases). CDR3 size: 15 residues. CDR1 and CDR2 from the germline V gene are SGDLS and YYNGEE. Trimming shortened V by 3 bases and J by 7 bases, and 19 bases separated the two germline ends. Here the CDR3 DNA reads TGTGCCAGCAGCGGGTTAGGGGTTGGCACGGGTGGCTACACCTTC. Protein: CASSGLGVGTGGYTF.

This chain connects TRBV7-9 to TRBJ1-6; D not certain. The CDR3 covers 14 residues. Trimming took off 1 base at V and 4 bases at J, with 5 bases between the two ends. Per germline, CDR1 SEHNR and CDR2 FQNEAQ (reference sequence). CDR3 nucleotides: TGTGCCAGCAGCTTAGAACAGTATAATTCACCCCTCCACTTT. The encoded protein is CASSLEQYNSPLHF.

The rearrangement uses TRBV15 and TRBJ2-7; 8 bases map to TRBD1. The CDR3 contains 13 residues. The V gene's germline CDR1 is LNHNV and CDR2 YYDKDF (reference sequence). The J segment lost 3 bases and the V segment lost 4 bases, leaving 2 bases of the junction unmatched. The CDR3 reads CATSKGQVYEQYF. The CDR3 bases are TGTGCCACCAGCAAGGGACAGGTCTACGAGCAGTACTTC. Looking up the rest from reference TRBV15 and TRBJ2-7 gives the full variable domain: DAMVIQNPRYQVTQFGKPVTLSCSQTLNHNVMYWYQQKSSQAPKLLFHYYDKDFNNEADTPDNFQSRRPNTSFCFLDIRSPGLGDTAMYLCATSKGQVYEQYFGPGTRLTVT.

This rearrangement joins TRBV5-6 to TRBJ1-4, with D perhaps TRBD1 (6 bases). V shed 4 bases and J shed 0 bases, with 13 bases lying between them. Per the germline V gene, CDR1 is SGHDT and CDR2 is YYEEEE. This CDR3 spans 16 amino acids. CDR3 coding DNA: TGTGCCAGCAGCCTACGACAGGCTGCAACTAATGAAAAACTGTTTTTT. This sequence encodes CASSLRQAATNEKLFF.

The chain links TRBV2 to TRBJ2-4; TRBD1 aligns across 10 bases. Germline assignment: CDR1 SNHLY and CDR2 FYNNEI. The V segment lost 4 bases and the J segment 8 bases; nucleotides outside the gene matches: 5. The CDR3 has 14 residues. The CDR3 DNA is TGTGCCAGCAGTGGCCTGGACAGGGGGGACATTCAGTACTTC. Residues: CASSGLDRGDIQYF.